The sequence of this TCR beta chain was determined in a study of human T cells and chemical hapten exposure. The CDR3 is 15 residues long. CDR1 MDHEN and CDR2 SYDVKM come from the germline V gene. The V end was cut by 6 bases, the J end by 5 bases, with 18 bases between. Noted time point: patch test 2, 6 weeks after DPC sensitization. Treatment defined: therapeutic diphenylcyclopropenone sensitization with weekly scalp DPC. Blood was drawn before each patch test was applied. It was from unfractionated whole blood that total RNA was extracted. Authors' data handling: Sampled TCR counts reached a median of approximately 100,000 per sample, with values ranging from 23,224 to 690,600. TCRdb passed the RACE reads through MiXCR, listing each CDR3 protein once. These V and J calls originate from TCRdb's pipeline instead of the authors' own analysis. The table shows about 94,000 distinct CDR3 sequences, with approximately 8.6% occurring only once.

General study points: TCRs whose frequency exceeded 1 in 1000 remained the same following DPC sensitization.

This clonotype was counted only a few times. What it recognizes is unknown. This receptor was taken from a middle-aged woman with alopecia areata. Some clones in this sample may be carry-over from other donors' samples. Sequences were derived from whole blood, sampled in connection with sensitization to the hapten diphenylcyclopropenone (DPC). This chain joins TRBV28 and TRBJ2-3, with D maybe TRBD1 (6 bases). The CDR3 nucleotides are TGTGCCAGCAGGCGGGCCAGGGGTTCTGGAGATACGCAGTATTTT. It codes for CASRRARGSGDTQYF.